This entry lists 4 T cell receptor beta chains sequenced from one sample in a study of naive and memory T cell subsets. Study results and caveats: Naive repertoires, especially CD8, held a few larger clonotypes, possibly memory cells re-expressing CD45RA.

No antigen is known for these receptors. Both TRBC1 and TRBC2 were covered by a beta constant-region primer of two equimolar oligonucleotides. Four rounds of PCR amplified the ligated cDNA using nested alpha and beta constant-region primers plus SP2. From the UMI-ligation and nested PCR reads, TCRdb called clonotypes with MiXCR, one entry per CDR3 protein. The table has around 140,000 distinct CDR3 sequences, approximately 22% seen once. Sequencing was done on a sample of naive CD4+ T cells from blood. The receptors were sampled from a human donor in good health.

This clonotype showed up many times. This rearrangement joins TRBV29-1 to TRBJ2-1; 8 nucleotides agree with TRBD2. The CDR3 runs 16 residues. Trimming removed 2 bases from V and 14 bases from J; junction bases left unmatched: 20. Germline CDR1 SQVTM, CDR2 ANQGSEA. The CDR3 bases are TGCAGCGTTGAATTCTGGGACCAGCGGGAGTCGCCGAAGGAGTTCTTC. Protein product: CSVEFWDQRESPKEFF.

Here the CDR3 DNA reads TGTGCCAGCAGCTTAGCGGGAGAGGCGCAGTATTTT. Amino acid sequence: CASSLAGEAQYF. The chain has TRBV7-2 and TRBJ2-3; D may be TRBD2 (5 bases). V was shortened by 0 bases and J by 10 bases, with 8 bases between the two germline ends. CDR3 length equals 12 residues. CDR1 SGHTA and CDR2 FQGNSA come from the germline V gene.

The CDR3 bases are TGTGCCAGCAGACCCACTAGCGGGAGTTTTTATTACAATGAGCAGTTCTTC. This sequence encodes CASRPTSGSFYYNEQFF. This chain links TRBV28 with TRBJ2-1; TRBD2 matches at 11 bases. The J segment lost 4 bases and the V segment lost 6 bases, leaving 11 bases of the junction unmatched. Germline CDR1 MDHEN, CDR2 SYDVKM. The CDR3 extends over 17 amino acids.

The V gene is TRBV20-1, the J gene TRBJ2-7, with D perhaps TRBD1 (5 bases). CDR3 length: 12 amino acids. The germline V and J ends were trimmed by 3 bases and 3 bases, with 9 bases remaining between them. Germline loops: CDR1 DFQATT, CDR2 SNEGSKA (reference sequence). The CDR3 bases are TGCAGTGCTAGTCCGGACAACTACGAGCAGTACTTC. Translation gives CSASPDNYEQYF.